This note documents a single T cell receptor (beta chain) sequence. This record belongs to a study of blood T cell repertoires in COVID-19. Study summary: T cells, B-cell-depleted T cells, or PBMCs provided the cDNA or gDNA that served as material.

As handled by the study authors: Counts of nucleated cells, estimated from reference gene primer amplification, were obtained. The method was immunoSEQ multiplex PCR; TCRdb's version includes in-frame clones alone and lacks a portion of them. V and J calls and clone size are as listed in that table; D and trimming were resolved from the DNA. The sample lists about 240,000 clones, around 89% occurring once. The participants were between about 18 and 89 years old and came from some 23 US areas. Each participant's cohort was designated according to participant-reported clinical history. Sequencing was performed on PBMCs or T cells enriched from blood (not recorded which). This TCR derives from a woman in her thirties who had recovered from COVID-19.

The CDR3 DNA reads TGCGCCAGCAGCTTGTGGGGGGAGGGAGATACGCAGTATTTT. This codes for CASSLWGEGDTQYF. The rearrangement joins TRBV5-1 to TRBJ2-3; 7 bases agree with TRBD2. The CDR3 extends over 14 amino acids. The germline V gene encodes CDR1 SGHRS and CDR2 YFSETQ. V lost 1 base and J lost 5; bases outside the gene matches: 4.